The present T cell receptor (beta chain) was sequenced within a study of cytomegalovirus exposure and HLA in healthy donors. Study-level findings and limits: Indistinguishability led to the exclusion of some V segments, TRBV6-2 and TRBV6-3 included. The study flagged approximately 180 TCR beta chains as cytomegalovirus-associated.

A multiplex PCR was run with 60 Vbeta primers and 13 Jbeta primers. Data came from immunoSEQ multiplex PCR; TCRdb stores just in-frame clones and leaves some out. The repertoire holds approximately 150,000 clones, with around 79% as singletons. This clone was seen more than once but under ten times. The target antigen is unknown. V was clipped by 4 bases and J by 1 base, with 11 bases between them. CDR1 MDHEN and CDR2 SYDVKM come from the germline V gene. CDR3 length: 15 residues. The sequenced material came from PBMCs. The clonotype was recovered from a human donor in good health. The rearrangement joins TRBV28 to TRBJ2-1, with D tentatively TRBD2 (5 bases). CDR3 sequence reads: CASSSDSGSYNEQFF. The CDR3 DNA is TGTGCCAGCAGTTCCGACTCGGGGTCCTACAATGAGCAGTTCTTC.